Listed here are 11 T cell receptor beta chains from one sample, sequenced in a study of CD8+ T cells in alopecia areata. RNA extraction was followed by reverse transcription into cDNA, which acted as the sequencing template. Sequencing used immunoSEQ multiplex PCR; TCRdb keeps in-frame clones, though not all of them. The sample includes 35,000 to 45,000 clones, roughly 90% of them seen just once. The sample's treatment: oral pan-JAK inhibitor, 5-10 mg twice daily. The specimen was CD8+ T cells sorted from blood, collected at week 24, from a patient treated with tofacitinib. Every receptor here comes from a human donor with alopecia areata.

The chain carries TRBV27 and TRBJ2-5; no definite D call. Germline CDR1 MNHEY, CDR2 SMNVEV (reference sequence). This CDR3 is 11 amino acids long. V was pared by 6 bases and J by 4 bases, with 6 bases between. The CDR3 region has the DNA TGTGCCAGCAGCCGAGGAGAGACCCAGTACTTC. The encoded protein is CASSRGETQYF.

A few counts support this clone. The chain couples TRBV19 to TRBJ2-7; TRBD1 is a possible D gene (5 bases). V lost 1 base and J 4 bases, leaving 8 bases between the germline ends. CDR1 LNHDA and CDR2 SQIVND come from the germline V gene (reference sequence). The CDR3 covers 13 residues. CDR3 coding DNA: TGTGCCAGTAGTATAGCCGACAGATACGAGCAGTACTTC. Its translation: CASSIADRYEQYF.

This chain connects TRBV29-1 to TRBJ1-1, with 11 bases fitting TRBD1. V was clipped by 5 bases and J by 11 bases; unmatched bases: 19. Per germline, CDR1 SQVTM and CDR2 ANQGSEA. This CDR3 spans 16 amino acids. CDR3 sequence: CSVIVPPAGTGGLAFF. The CDR3 bases are TGCAGCGTTATAGTGCCCCCGGCCGGGACAGGGGGGTTGGCTTTCTTT.

V and J are TRBV27 and TRBJ2-7; 7 bases align to TRBD2. V lost 5 bases, J lost 5 bases, and 6 bases stayed unmatched. This CDR3 region has 13 residues. The germline V gene encodes CDR1 MNHEY and CDR2 SMNVEV (reference sequence). This CDR3 is CASSQTSFDEQYF. The CDR3 region has the DNA TGTGCCAGCAGTCAGACTAGCTTCGACGAGCAGTACTTC.

The J gene is TRBJ2-5, the V gene TRBV27; possibly TRBD1 for D (6 bases). The J call is in doubt because the DNA end fits TRBJ2-7 better. The CDR3 extends over 12 amino acids. The germline V gene encodes CDR1 MNHEY and CDR2 SMNVEV (reference sequence). In DNA form, the CDR3 reads TGTGCCAGCCCGACAGGAGTCTACGAGCAGTACTTC. Protein sequence: CASPTGVYEQYF.

This chain connects TRBV30 to TRBJ1-2; D ambiguous. The germline V gene has CDR1 GTSNPN and CDR2 SVGIG (reference sequence). The CDR3 contains 11 residues. V was cut by 1 base and J by 4 bases, with 4 bases left in between. The CDR3: CAWSDSYGYTF. In DNA, the CDR3 is TGTGCCTGGAGTGACAGCTATGGCTACACCTTC.

The chain has TRBV19 and TRBJ2-1; a possible D gene is TRBD1 (6 bases). Trimming took 2 bases from V and 7 from J, leaving 15 bases between them. This CDR3 region has 15 residues. CDR1 and CDR2 from the germline V gene are LNHDA and SQIVND (reference sequence). CDR3 nucleotide sequence: TGTGCCAGTAGTATACGCCCCTCCACAGGGAATGAGCAGTTCTTC. Amino acids: CASSIRPSTGNEQFF.

The chain couples TRBV27 to TRBJ2-7, with D perhaps matching TRBD1 (6 bases). Germline CDR1 reads MNHEY; CDR2 reads SMNVEV (reference sequence). CDR3 length: 12 residues. Between the trimmed V and J ends, which lost 2 bases and 7 bases, there was a span of 9 bases. The DNA of the CDR3 is TGTGCCAGCAGTTTAACAGGGAAAGAGCAGTACTTC. Translated, it gives CASSLTGKEQYF.

The chain recombines TRBV7-9 with TRBJ1-2; D is possibly TRBD1 (6 bases). This CDR3 spans 16 amino acids. CDR1 is SEHNR, CDR2 FQNEAQ, per germline (reference sequence). Trimming took off 5 bases at V and 4 bases at J, with 20 bases between the two ends. The CDR3 nucleotides are TGTGCCAGCAGCCATACTGACAGGCCGAGGGGCTATGGCTACACCTTC. Protein: CASSHTDRPRGYGYTF.

J is TRBJ2-4 and V is TRBV7-2, with D perhaps matching TRBD2 (5 bases). CDR3 size: 16 residues. Trimming shortened V by 1 base and J by 7 bases, and 17 bases separated the two germline ends. The V gene's germline CDR1 is SGHTA and CDR2 FQGNSA. This CDR3 reads CASSLEGSFDLNIQYF. The DNA of the CDR3 is TGTGCCAGCAGCTTAGAAGGGAGTTTCGACTTGAACATTCAGTACTTC. Filled out from reference TRBV7-2 and TRBJ2-4, the complete variable domain reads GAGVSQSPSNKVTEKGKDVELRCDPISGHTALYWYRQSLGQGLEFLIYFQGNSAPDKSGLPSDRFSAERTGGSVSTLTIQRTQQEDSAVYLCASSLEGSFDLNIQYFGAGTRLSVL.

CDR3 coding DNA: TGTGCCAGCAGCCCCTCAGGACTAGCAGAGACCCAGTACTTC. Translating it yields CASSPSGLAETQYF. The J gene is TRBJ2-5, the V gene TRBV9; TRBD2 matches 8 bases. The CDR3 consists of 14 residues. The germline V gene has CDR1 SGDLS and CDR2 YYNGEE. J lost 4 bases, V lost 4 bases, and 6 bases had no gene match.